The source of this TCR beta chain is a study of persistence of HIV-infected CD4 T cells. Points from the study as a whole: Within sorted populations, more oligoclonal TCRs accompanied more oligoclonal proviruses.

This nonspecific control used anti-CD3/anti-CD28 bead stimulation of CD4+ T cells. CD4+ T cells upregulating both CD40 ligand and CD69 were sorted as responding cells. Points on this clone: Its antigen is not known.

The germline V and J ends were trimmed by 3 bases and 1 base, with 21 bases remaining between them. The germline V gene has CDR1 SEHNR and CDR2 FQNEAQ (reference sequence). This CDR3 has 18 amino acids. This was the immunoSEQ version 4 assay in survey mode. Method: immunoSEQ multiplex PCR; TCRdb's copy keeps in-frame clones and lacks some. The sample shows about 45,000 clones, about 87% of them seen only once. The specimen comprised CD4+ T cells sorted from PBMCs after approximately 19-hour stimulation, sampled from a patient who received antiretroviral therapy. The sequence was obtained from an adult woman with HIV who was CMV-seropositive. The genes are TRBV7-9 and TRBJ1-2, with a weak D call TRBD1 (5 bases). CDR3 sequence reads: CASSFAEDIRRINYGYTF. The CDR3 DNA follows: TGTGCCAGCAGCTTTGCCGAGGACATTCGTCGGATTAACTATGGCTACACCTTC.